This T cell receptor (beta chain) comes out of a study of CD8 T cells in ankylosing spondylitis. Each CDR3 protein gets one entry after TCRdb re-called the 5' RACE reads with MiXCR. The sample consists of 150,000 or so distinct CDR3 sequences, 9.8% of them appearing once. This CDR3 is built from 15 residues. Germline assignment: CDR1 MGHRA and CDR2 YSYEKL. Trimming left V 4 bases short and J 1 base short, with 11 bases between. The genes are TRBV4-1 and TRBJ2-1; no clear D. The sequence came from a female donor with ankylosing spondylitis or in good health (not recorded which). The specimen was blood, either unsorted or a sorted T cell fraction (not recorded which). The CDR3 DNA is TGCGCCAGCAGCCCCGACCCCCTGTCCTACAATGAGCAGTTCTTC. This encodes CASSPDPLSYNEQFF.